A selection of T cell receptor beta chains follows, all from one sample in a study of shared clonotypes between healthy human individuals. Profiled with immunoSEQ multiplex PCR; TCRdb holds only in-frame clones, not every one. Among a few million clones listed, 80% to 95% were seen once. Sequencing was done on a sample of naive CD4+ T cells from PBMCs. These receptors all stem from a man in his late teens or twenties in good health. Some clones in this sample may be carry-over from other donors' samples. CDR3s include the opening cysteine and the closing phenylalanine or tryptophan. The D gene is left open where the match is weak. Expanded clones get a size class; other rows say once, few or many, or leave the size out.

size | D | J | V | CDR3 | DNA
NA | NA | TRBJ2-7 | TRBV6-1 | CASSEGVYEQYF | TGTGCCAGCAGTGAAGGGGTGTACGAGCAGTACTTC
NA | NA | TRBJ2-1 | TRBV5-1 | CASVPLDGGPVYNEQFF | TGCGCCAGCGTGCCGCTGGACGGAGGGCCAGTATACAATGAGCAGTTCTTC
once | TRBD1 | TRBJ1-1 | TRBV6-5 | CASSYSAGGRNTEAFF | TGTGCCAGCAGTTACTCGGCAGGGGGCCGGAACACTGAAGCTTTCTTT
once | NA | TRBJ1-1 | TRBV7-9 | CASSLATQWQTNTEAFF | TGTGCCAGCAGCTTAGCCACCCAGTGGCAGACGAACACTGAAGCTTTCTTT
NA | TRBD1 | TRBJ2-5 | TRBV5-1 | CASSRTGTGPSGETQYF | TGCGCCAGCAGCCGAACCGGGACAGGGCCCTCCGGGGAGACCCAGTACTTC
NA | NA | TRBJ1-5 | TRBV19 | CASSIRVGVQPQHF | TGTGCCAGTAGTATTCGGGTAGGGGTACAGCCCCAGCATTTT
NA | NA | TRBJ1-1 | TRBV7-2 | CASSSRAATEAFF | TGTGCCAGCAGCTCCCGGGCAGCAACTGAAGCTTTCTTT
NA | NA | TRBJ1-5 | TRBV6-5 | CASSSRGVGNQPQHF | TGTGCCAGCAGTTCGCGGGGGGTCGGCAATCAGCCCCAGCATTTT
NA | TRBD2 | TRBJ2-2 | TRBV28 | CASSLGLAGDTGELFF | TGTGCCAGCAGTTTAGGACTAGCGGGGGACACCGGGGAGCTGTTTTTT
NA | TRBD1 | TRBJ1-5 | TRBV6-1 | CASSKRDRDNQPQHF | TGTGCCAGCAGTAAACGGGACAGGGACAATCAGCCCCAGCATTTT
NA | NA | TRBJ1-4 | TRBV4-1 | CASSQGIGVDEKLFF | TGCGCCAGCAGCCAAGGGATAGGTGTTGATGAAAAACTGTTTTTT
NA | NA | TRBJ2-2 | TRBV5-4 | CASSLGKGRPNTGELFF | TGTGCCAGCAGCTTGGGAAAGGGGCGGCCTAACACCGGGGAGCTGTTTTTT
NA | NA | TRBJ2-1 | TRBV19 | CASSISFLAVEQFF | TGTGCCAGTAGTATTTCCTTCCTAGCTGTTGAGCAGTTCTTC
NA | NA | TRBJ2-7 | TRBV28 | CASSTQGSQDEQYF | TGTGCCAGTAGTACCCAGGGGTCCCAGGACGAGCAGTACTTC
NA | NA | TRBJ2-2 | TRBV19 | CASSSHGAGTGELFF | TGTGCCAGTAGTAGTCACGGGGCTGGAACCGGGGAGCTGTTTTTT
NA | TRBD1 | TRBJ1-2 | TRBV5-1 | CASGTGNQNYGYTF | TGCGCCAGCGGGACAGGGAATCAGAACTATGGCTACACCTTC
few | NA | TRBJ1-5 | TRBV29-1 | CSVKGYDQPQHF | TGCAGCGTGAAAGGGTACGATCAGCCCCAGCATTTT
NA | TRBD1 | TRBJ2-1 | TRBV28 | CASSTLRDRQYNEQFF | TGTGCCAGCAGTACCCTTCGGGACAGACAATACAATGAGCAGTTCTTC
NA | NA | TRBJ2-1 | TRBV5-1 | CASMLAPSSYNEQFF | TGCGCCAGCATGTTAGCGCCCAGCTCCTACAATGAGCAGTTCTTC
NA | TRBD1 | TRBJ2-7 | TRBV25-1 | CASKGQGDYEQYF | TGTGCCAGCAAGGGACAGGGAGACTACGAGCAGTACTTC
NA | TRBD2 | TRBJ2-1 | TRBV7-3 | CASSISAGGGDEQFF | TGTGCCAGCAGCATTTCAGCGGGAGGTGGGGATGAGCAGTTCTTC
NA | NA | TRBJ2-1 | TRBV19 | CASTHRVADLRYEQFF | TGTGCCAGTACCCACCGGGTAGCGGACCTCAGGTATGAGCAGTTCTTC